The 4 T cell receptor beta chains below all came from one sample that was sequenced in a study of glioma-infiltrating T cells. TCR alpha and beta CDR3 regions were amplified from RNA using iRepertoire nested multiplex PCR. TCRdb used MiXCR to reprocess the multiplex PCR reads, holding one entry per CDR3 protein. The repertoire holds roughly 5,000 distinct CDR3 sequences, with 31% as singletons. Sequenced input: glioma tissue, nonneoplastic brain tissue, or PBMCs (not recorded which). These receptors were collected from a human donor with low-grade glioma or glioblastoma, undergoing nonglioma brain surgery, or in good health (not recorded which).

By frequency in the sample, this clonotype is large. This chain uses TRBV20-1 with TRBJ1-3; D is ambiguous. The CDR3 consists of 12 residues. Germline V lookup: CDR1 DFQATT, CDR2 SNEGSKA (reference sequence). V was clipped by 5 bases and J by 0 bases, with 5 bases between them. CDR3 amino acids: CSAVFSGNTIYF. The CDR3 DNA reads TGCAGTGCTGTATTCTCTGGAAACACCATATATTTT.

In regard to this clonotype: Possible read error: a much larger clone is one base away. The chain joins TRBV19 to TRBJ1-6; D unresolved. In germline, CDR1 is LNHDA, CDR2 SQIVND (reference sequence). This CDR3 has 13 amino acids. CDR3 bases: TGTGCCAGTAGTCTTCAACTCAATTCACCCCCCCACTTT. It translates to CASSLQLNSPPHF.

This clonotype is judged medium-sized (0.01 to 0.1%). The V gene is TRBV2, the J gene TRBJ2-7, with D perhaps TRBD1 or TRBD2 (6 bases each). The CDR3 runs to 12 residues. The V end was cut by 1 base, the J end by 7 bases, with 8 bases between. Germline CDR1 and CDR2: SNHLY and FYNNEI. The CDR3 DNA sequence: TGTGCCAGCAGTGAAGGGAGGGGGGAGCAGTACGTC. Translated, it gives CASSEGRGEQYV.

This clonotype rates as medium-sized (0.01 to 0.1%). The chain couples TRBV7-3 to TRBJ2-1, with D tentatively TRBD1 (5 bases). CDR3 size: 13 residues. Trimming pared 6 bases from V and 6 bases from J, leaving 12 bases between. Germline V gene sequence: CDR1 SGHTA, CDR2 FQGTGA. The CDR3 is CASRGPASNEQFF. CDR3 DNA: TGTGCCAGCAGGGGGCCCGCCAGCAATGAGCAGTTCTTC.